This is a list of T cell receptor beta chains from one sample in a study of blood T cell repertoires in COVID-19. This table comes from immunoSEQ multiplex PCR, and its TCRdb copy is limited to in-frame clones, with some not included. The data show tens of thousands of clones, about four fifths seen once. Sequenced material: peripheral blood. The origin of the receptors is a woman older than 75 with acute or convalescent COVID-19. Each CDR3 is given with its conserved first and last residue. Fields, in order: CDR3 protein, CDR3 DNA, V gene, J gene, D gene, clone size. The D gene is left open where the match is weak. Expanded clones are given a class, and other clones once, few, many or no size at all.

CASSYSAGIEQYF,TGTGCCAGCAGTTACTCGGCAGGGATTGAGCAGTACTTC,TRBV6-6,TRBJ2-7,-,-
CASSPGLATISSYEQYF,TGTGCCAGCAGTCCCGGACTAGCGACCATTAGCTCCTACGAGCAGTACTTC,TRBV28,TRBJ2-7,TRBD2,-
CATSERSGDGYTF,TGTGCCACCAGTGAGAGGTCGGGGGATGGCTACACCTTC,TRBV24-1,TRBJ1-2,-,few
CASSSLTSGRGEQYF,TGCGCCAGCAGCTCGCTGACTAGCGGGAGGGGAGAGCAGTACTTC,TRBV5-1,TRBJ2-7,TRBD2,-
CASSQESLAGQADTQYF,TGCGCCAGCAGCCAAGAAAGCCTAGCGGGACAAGCAGATACGCAGTATTTT,TRBV4-1,TRBJ2-3,TRBD2,many
CASSTRDRVSPLHF,TGTGCCAGCAGCACCCGGGACAGGGTTTCACCCCTCCACTTT,TRBV11-2,TRBJ1-6,TRBD1,-
CASSVSGTSGGEQFF,TGCGCCAGCAGCGTATCCGGGACTAGCGGAGGTGAGCAGTTCTTC,TRBV5-1,TRBJ2-1,TRBD2,-
CASRHRGRNEKLFF,TGTGCCAGCAGGCACAGGGGCAGGAATGAAAAACTGTTTTTT,TRBV13,TRBJ1-4,TRBD1,-
CASSPQGGDTEAFF,TGTGCCAGCAGCCCCCAGGGAGGAGACACTGAAGCTTTCTTT,TRBV7-3,TRBJ1-1,-,few
CASSPTMGQGQEKLFF,TGTGCCAGCTCGCCGACAATGGGACAGGGGCAAGAAAAACTGTTTTTT,TRBV18,TRBJ1-4,TRBD1,-
CATSEGQAYEQYF,TGTGCCACCAGTGAGGGACAGGCCTACGAGCAGTACTTC,TRBV24-1,TRBJ2-7,TRBD1,-
CASSLTGTFQETQYF,TGTGCCAGCAGCTTGACCGGGACATTTCAAGAGACCCAGTACTTC,TRBV7-2,TRBJ2-5,-,-
CASSYLREGTDTQYF,TGTGCCAGCAGTTATTTACGGGAGGGGACAGATACGCAGTATTTT,TRBV6-2/TRBV6-3,TRBJ2-3,TRBD2,-
CASSSRTGPSYEQYF,TGTGCCAGCAGCTCGAGGACAGGGCCCTCCTACGAGCAGTACTTC,TRBV7-9,TRBJ2-7,TRBD1,-
CASSLESGTGVFAYQETQYF,TGTGCCAGCAGCTTAGAATCCGGGACAGGGGTCTTCGCGTACCAAGAGACCCAGTACTTC,TRBV7-6,TRBJ2-5,TRBD1,-
CSVGAATSGRIIEQFF,TGCAGCGTTGGGGCGGCTACTAGCGGGAGGATAATTGAGCAGTTCTTC,TRBV29-1,TRBJ2-1,TRBD2,-
CASRRGEGEHTEAFF,TGTGCCAGCAGAAGGGGGGAGGGGGAGCACACTGAAGCTTTCTTT,TRBV6-5,TRBJ1-1,-,-
CASSARTGSGNTIYF,TGTGCCAGCAGCGCGCGGACGGGGTCTGGAAACACCATATATTTT,TRBV9,TRBJ1-3,-,-
CASSRNPLGTSGRRTDTQYF,TGTGCCAGCAGCAGAAACCCACTAGGGACTAGCGGGAGGCGCACAGATACGCAGTATTTT,TRBV27,TRBJ2-3,TRBD2,once
CASSSQWRGEAAEAFF,TGTGCCAGCAGCTCACAGTGGCGGGGGGAGGCCGCTGAAGCTTTCTTT,TRBV7-9,TRBJ1-1,-,-
CASSLSTGTGNTDTQYF,TGCGCCAGCAGCTTGTCAACCGGGACAGGGAACACAGATACGCAGTATTTT,TRBV5-1,TRBJ2-3,TRBD1,-
CASRSQGLDYGYTF,TGTGCCAGCAGGAGCCAGGGGTTAGACTATGGCTACACCTTC,TRBV27,TRBJ1-2,-,-
CSASRDRGFDEQYF,TGCAGTGCTAGTCGGGACAGGGGATTCGACGAGCAGTACTTC,TRBV20-1,TRBJ2-7,TRBD1,-
CASSLSRYNPARVREKLFF,TGTGCCAGCAGCTTATCTCGGTATAACCCCGCCAGGGTACGAGAAAAACTGTTTTTT,TRBV7-6,TRBJ1-4,-,-
CASRRTGGNSGYGYTF,TGTGCCAGCAGGCGGACAGGGGGCAATTCGGGGTATGGCTACACCTTC,TRBV2,TRBJ1-2,TRBD1,-
CASSTSGLYQETQYF,TGTGCCAGCAGCACTAGCGGGCTATACCAAGAGACCCAGTACTTC,TRBV7-2,TRBJ2-5,TRBD2,-
CASKTGTGVYGYTF,TGTGCCTCGAAGACCGGGACAGGGGTCTATGGCTACACCTTC,TRBV10-3,TRBJ1-2,TRBD1,-
CASSSLASSYEQYF,TGCGCCAGCAGCTCACTAGCGTCCTCCTACGAGCAGTACTTC,TRBV5-1,TRBJ2-7,TRBD2,once
CASTPGAANTEAFF,TGTGCCAGCACCCCAGGGGCGGCGAACACTGAAGCTTTCTTT,TRBV6-5,TRBJ1-1,-,-
CASSFGTSGSPRPGNEQFF,TGTGCCAGCAGTTTCGGGACTAGCGGGAGTCCCCGACCAGGCAATGAGCAGTTCTTC,TRBV27,TRBJ2-1,TRBD2,-
CASRKTGNEKLFF,TGTGCCAGCAGAAAGACAGGGAATGAAAAACTGTTTTTT,TRBV12-3/TRBV12-4,TRBJ1-4,TRBD1,-
CASSYLSGRNTGELFF,TGTGCCAGCAGTTACTTGAGCGGGAGGAACACCGGGGAGCTGTTTTTT,TRBV6-2/TRBV6-3,TRBJ2-2,TRBD2,-
CASSPSVYEQYF,TGTGCCAGCTCACCATCAGTCTACGAGCAGTACTTC,TRBV18,TRBJ2-7,-,-
CASSQDLGGEQFF,TGTGCCAGCAGCCAAGATTTAGGGGGTGAGCAGTTCTTC,TRBV14,TRBJ2-1,-,-
CATSPVRTGIYEQYF,TGTGCCACCAGCCCCGTTCGGACAGGGATCTACGAGCAGTACTTC,TRBV15,TRBJ2-7,TRBD1,-
CASSLSGTTYEQYF,TGTGCCAGCAGCTTGAGCGGGACGACCTACGAGCAGTACTTC,TRBV5-6,TRBJ2-7,TRBD2,-
CASTPWDRGIYEQYF,TGTGCCAGCACCCCCTGGGACAGAGGGATCTACGAGCAGTACTTC,TRBV28,TRBJ2-7,TRBD1,-
CASRGLVQETQYF,TGTGCCAGCAGAGGACTAGTCCAAGAGACCCAGTACTTC,TRBV2,TRBJ2-5,TRBD2,-
CASSVAGTGDSPLHF,TGTGCCAGCAGCGTAGCGGGGACAGGGGACTCACCCCTCCACTTT,TRBV9,TRBJ1-6,TRBD1,-
CASSYSRDRIYSNQPQHF,TGTGCCAGCAGTTACTCTCGGGACAGGATCTATAGCAATCAGCCCCAGCATTTT,TRBV6-2/TRBV6-3,TRBJ1-5,TRBD1,-
CSVEVRRTSGAYEQYF,TGCAGCGTTGAAGTCCGGAGGACTAGCGGAGCCTACGAGCAGTACTTC,TRBV29-1,TRBJ2-7,TRBD2,-
CASSPVQGSYGYTF,TGTGCCAGCAGCCCCGTGCAGGGAAGCTATGGCTACACCTTC,TRBV7-2,TRBJ1-2,-,-
CAWSVPGAREKLFF,TGTGCCTGGAGTGTACCGGGAGCGAGGGAAAAACTGTTTTTT,TRBV30,TRBJ1-4,-,-
CASSYSGDYNEQFF,TGTGCCAGCAGTTACTCAGGGGATTACAATGAGCAGTTCTTC,TRBV6-6,TRBJ2-1,-,-
CASRSGGQPQHF,TGTGCCAGCAGGAGCGGGGGTCAGCCCCAGCATTTT,TRBV27,TRBJ1-5,-,-
CAWSGGSRLAGGLSYNEQFF,TGTGCCTGGAGTGGAGGTAGTCGTCTAGCGGGAGGGCTGTCCTACAATGAGCAGTTCTTC,TRBV30,TRBJ2-1,TRBD2,-
CASSIPGTSTYEQYF,TGTGCCAGCAGTATCCCCGGGACAAGTACCTACGAGCAGTACTTC,TRBV28,TRBJ2-7,-,-
CASGLGRGGEQYF,TGTGCTAGTGGTTTGGGACGGGGAGGGGAGCAGTACTTC,TRBV12-5,TRBJ2-7,TRBD2,-